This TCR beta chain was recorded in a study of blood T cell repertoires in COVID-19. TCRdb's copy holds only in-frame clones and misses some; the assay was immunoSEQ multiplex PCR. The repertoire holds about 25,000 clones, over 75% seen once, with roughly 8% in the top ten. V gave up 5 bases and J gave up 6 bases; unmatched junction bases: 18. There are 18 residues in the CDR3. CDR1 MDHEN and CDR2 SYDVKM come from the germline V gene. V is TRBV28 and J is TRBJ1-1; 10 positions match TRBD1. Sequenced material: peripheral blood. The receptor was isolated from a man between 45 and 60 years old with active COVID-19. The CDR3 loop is CASSPGRLRTGGGSEAFF. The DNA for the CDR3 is TGTGCCAGCAGTCCAGGGCGATTAAGGACAGGGGGAGGATCTGAAGCTTTCTTT.